Following are 5 T cell receptor beta chains from one sample sequenced in a study of Ad26.COV2.S vaccination and SARS-CoV-2 variants. Described treatment: roughly 20 received Ad26.COV2.S at low or high dose, single or two shots; about 5 received placebo; per-sample allocation not given. Collection of samples fell on day 63 after the first vaccine or placebo injection. Clones were sequenced by immunoSEQ multiplex PCR, and TCRdb holds only the in-frame ones, with some missing. Of approximately 340,000 clones listed, 85% are singletons. Sequenced material: peripheral blood, taken in a trial of Ad26.COV2.S vaccine versus placebo. The receptor source for this set is a person aged 18-60 years who received the Ad26.COV2.S COVID-19 vaccine or a placebo.

In this sample, this clone turned up once. The rearrangement links TRBV4-1 to TRBJ2-3; maybe TRBD1 (6 bases). Trimming shortened V by 0 bases and J by 6 bases, and 10 bases separated the two germline ends. CDR3 size: 14 residues. CDR1 is MGHRA and CDR2 is YSYEKL in the germline V gene. The DNA of the CDR3 is TGCGCCAGCAGCCAAGAGGACAGTCGGGATACGCAGTATTTT. It yields the protein CASSQEDSRDTQYF.

This clone was recorded only once. The CDR3 region is CAISVRGRETEAFF. CDR3 nucleotides: TGTGCCATCAGTGTCAGGGGGAGGGAAACTGAAGCTTTCTTT. The V gene is TRBV10-3, the J gene TRBJ1-1, with 7 bases matching TRBD1. The CDR3 is 14 residues long. Trimming took 4 bases from V and 5 from J; bases not matched to a gene: 7. In germline, CDR1 is ENHRY, CDR2 SYGVKD.

This clone showed up just once. The rearrangement uses TRBV7-2 and TRBJ1-3, with no clear D. The CDR3 extends over 11 amino acids. Germline CDR1 is SGHTA and CDR2 is FQGNSA. V shed 5 bases and J shed 8 bases, with 7 bases lying between them. CDR3: CASSAADTIYF. Written as DNA, the CDR3 is TGTGCCAGCAGCGCCGCGGACACCATATATTTT.

This chain links TRBV4-1 with TRBJ2-7; D is possibly TRBD2 (5 bases). The CDR3 extends over 14 amino acids. Germline values: CDR1 MGHRA, CDR2 YSYEKL. V was pared by 2 bases and J by 0 bases, with 8 bases between. This CDR3 reads CASSQITSSYEQYF. The CDR3 nucleotides are TGCGCCAGCAGCCAAATCACTAGCTCCTACGAGCAGTACTTC.

The V and J genes are TRBV6-2 or TRBV6-3 and TRBJ2-2, with D hard to call. Germline V gene lookup returns CDR1 MNHEY and CDR2 SVGEGT. V lost 3 bases and J 4 bases, leaving 18 bases between the germline ends. CDR3 length equals 17 residues. CDR3 in DNA: TGTGCCAGCAGTTATGGTGGAGCCTTTGTAGGCACCGGGGAGCTGTTTTTT. Translated, it gives CASSYGGAFVGTGELFF.